This T cell receptor (beta chain) was identified during a study of identical twins. The CDR3 contains 15 residues. Germline CDR1 reads LGHNA; CDR2 reads YNFKEQ. Trimming removed 5 bases from V and 2 bases from J, with 13 bases in between. Via MiXCR, TCRdb re-called the 5' RACE reads, giving one row per CDR3 protein. The data show 1.5 million to 2 million distinct CDR3 sequences, about 32% seen once. In this sample, this clonotype turned up a few times. The chain carries TRBV4-2 and TRBJ2-1, with D maybe TRBD2 (6 bases). This TCR came from a newborn girl in good health. Sequenced: cord blood. In DNA, the CDR3 is TGTGCCAGCAGCGACCCAGCGGGCGCCTACAATGAGCAGTTCTTC. It yields the protein CASSDPAGAYNEQFF.